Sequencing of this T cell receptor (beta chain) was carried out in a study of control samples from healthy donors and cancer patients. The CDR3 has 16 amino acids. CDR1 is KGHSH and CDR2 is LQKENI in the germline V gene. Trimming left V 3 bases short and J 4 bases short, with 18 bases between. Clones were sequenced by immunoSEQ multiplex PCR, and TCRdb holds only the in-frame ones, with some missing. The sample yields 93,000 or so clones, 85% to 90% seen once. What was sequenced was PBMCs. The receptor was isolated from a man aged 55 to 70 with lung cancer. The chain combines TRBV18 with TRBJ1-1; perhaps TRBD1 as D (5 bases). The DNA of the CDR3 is TGTGCCAGCTCACCCCGCTCAAGCCCGGGGGTCACTGAAGCTTTCTTT. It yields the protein CASSPRSSPGVTEAFF.